The present entry profiles one TCR beta chain with its context. This CDR3 has 12 amino acids. V lost 3 bases to trimming and J lost 10 bases, with 15 bases between them. CDR1 and CDR2 (germline): SQVTM, ANQGSEA. This sample was included in a study of PD-L1 blockade in urothelial cancer. Study-level background: Patients previously received 0 to 3 chemotherapy regimens.

The protocol was immunoSEQ multiplex PCR, while the TCRdb copy is restricted to in-frame clones and leaves out a portion. The sample gives some 120,000 clones, around 93% of which show up once; around 4% is in the top ten. Indicated time point: peripheral blood 6 weeks after treatment start. This specimen was PBMCs, taken around atezolizumab (anti-PD-L1) treatment. The sequence was collected from a man in his 60s with urothelial cancer. The chain recombines TRBV29-1 with TRBJ1-1; no firm D call. The CDR3 nucleotides read TGCAGCGTTGAGAAAGGGAGTGGCGTAGCTTTCTTT. Its protein product is CSVEKGSGVAFF.